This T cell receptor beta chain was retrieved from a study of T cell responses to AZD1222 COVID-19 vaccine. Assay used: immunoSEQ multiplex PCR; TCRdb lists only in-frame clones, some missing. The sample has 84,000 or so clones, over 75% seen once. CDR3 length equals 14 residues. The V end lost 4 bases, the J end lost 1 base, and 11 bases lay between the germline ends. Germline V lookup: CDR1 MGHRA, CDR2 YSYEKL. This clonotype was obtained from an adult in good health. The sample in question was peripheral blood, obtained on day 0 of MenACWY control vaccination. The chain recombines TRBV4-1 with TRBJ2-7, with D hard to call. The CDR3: CASSPYQNSYEQYF. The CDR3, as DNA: TGCGCCAGCAGCCCCTACCAGAATTCCTACGAGCAGTACTTC.